The present T cell receptor (beta chain) was sequenced within a study of control samples from healthy donors and cancer patients. This clone was found once. Other DNA variants within this sample encode the same CDR3. Method: immunoSEQ multiplex PCR; TCRdb's copy keeps in-frame clones and lacks some. Of about 140,000 clones listed, approximately 94% are singletons. CDR1 and CDR2 from the germline V gene are KGHDR and SFDVKD. Deletions cut 4 bases from V and 3 bases from J, with 8 bases between. The CDR3 length is 13 residues. Specimen: blood. The gene calls are TRBV24-1 and TRBJ1-1, with D unclear. This clonotype was obtained from a man in his forties in good health. The CDR3 sequence is CATSDHGHTEAFF. The CDR3 bases are TGTGCCACCAGTGACCATGGACACACTGAAGCTTTCTTT.